Following are 3 T cell receptor beta chains from one sample sequenced in a study of Ad26.COV2.S vaccination and SARS-CoV-2 variants (dated by TCRdb to the early 2020s). Sample treatment or condition, as interpreted from the label and publication: around 19 received Ad26.COV2.S at low or high dose, single or two shots; roughly five received placebo; per-sample allocation not given. For vaccine and placebo recipients, repertoires were sequenced using samples collected on day 63 after the first injection. To prepare the library, the immunoSEQ multiplex PCR assay was applied. What TCRdb holds here is the immuneACCESS table cut down to in-frame rearrangements. Part of the clones is not present; checked against another copy, under half of the missing clones reflect an unresolved V gene, and the others are unexplained. The sample data list more than 400,000 clones, and roughly 87% of these were observed just once. The top ten clones comprise about 4.1% of the sample.

The sequencing used peripheral blood, collected in a trial of Ad26.COV2.S vaccine versus placebo. These receptor sequences come from a person between 18 and 59 years old who received the Ad26.COV2.S COVID-19 vaccine or a placebo.

The gene calls are TRBV9 and TRBJ2-2, with TRBD1 identical over 7 bases. Trimming cost V 4 bases and J 6 bases; bases outside gene matches: 9. Per the germline V gene, CDR1 is SGDLS and CDR2 is YYNGEE. The CDR3 runs 15 residues. The CDR3 loop reads CASSRIQGDAGELFF. For the CDR3, the DNA is TGTGCCAGCAGCCGAATCCAGGGGGATGCCGGGGAGCTGTTTTTT.

The CDR3 DNA reads TGTGCCAGTAGAGGGACAGGGGCGCCCACCGGGGAGCTGTTTTTT. Protein product: CASRGTGAPTGELFF. The chain recombines TRBV19 with TRBJ2-2, with TRBD1 matching over 10 bases. This CDR3 is 15 amino acids long. CDR1 and CDR2 (germline): LNHDA, SQIVND (reference sequence). The J segment lost 4 bases and the V segment lost 6 bases, leaving 5 bases of the junction unmatched. Complete variable domain (other parts from reference TRBV19 and TRBJ2-2): DGGITQSPKYLFRKEGQNVTLSCEQNLNHDAMYWYRQDPGQGLRLIYYSQIVNDFQKGDIAEGYSVSREKKESFPLTVTSAQKNPTAFYLCASRGTGAPTGELFFGEGSRLTVL.

V usage is TRBV27 and J usage is TRBJ2-5; D may be TRBD1 or TRBD2 (5 bases each). The CDR3 totals 13 residues. V was trimmed by 5 bases and J by 1 base, leaving 8 bases between them. Germline values: CDR1 MNHEY, CDR2 SMNVEV (reference sequence). The CDR3 reads CASSGTFQETQYF. CDR3 nucleotides: TGTGCCAGCAGTGGGACGTTCCAAGAGACCCAGTACTTC.